The entry below describes one TCR beta chain. As handled by the study authors: Nucleated cell number was recorded as an estimate derived from reference gene primer amplification. TCRdb's table, derived via immunoSEQ multiplex PCR, lists solely in-frame clones and lacks some. Clone size and the V and J calls come from that table; the DNA yielded D and trimming. The table has 200,000 to 250,000 clones, about 85% seen once. This sample stems from a study of blood T cell repertoires in COVID-19. Study at large: Acute-phase and convalescent COVID-19 samples originated in the United States, Italy and Spain. PBMCs, B-cell-depleted T cells, or T cells provided the cDNA or gDNA that made up the material.

Trimming left V 1 base short and J 4 bases short, with 20 bases between. Germline V gives CDR1 SGHDN, CDR2 FVKESK. The CDR3 sequence is 17 residues long. Sequencing was carried out using peripheral blood. The sequence was collected from a woman between 18 and 30 years old who had recovered from COVID-19. The chain combines TRBV14 with TRBJ2-7, with TRBD2 as a possible D gene (5 bases). CDR3 amino acids: CASSQGHSGMIGYEQYF. The CDR3 region has the DNA TGTGCCAGCAGCCAAGGCCACTCCGGGATGATCGGGTACGAGCAGTACTTC.